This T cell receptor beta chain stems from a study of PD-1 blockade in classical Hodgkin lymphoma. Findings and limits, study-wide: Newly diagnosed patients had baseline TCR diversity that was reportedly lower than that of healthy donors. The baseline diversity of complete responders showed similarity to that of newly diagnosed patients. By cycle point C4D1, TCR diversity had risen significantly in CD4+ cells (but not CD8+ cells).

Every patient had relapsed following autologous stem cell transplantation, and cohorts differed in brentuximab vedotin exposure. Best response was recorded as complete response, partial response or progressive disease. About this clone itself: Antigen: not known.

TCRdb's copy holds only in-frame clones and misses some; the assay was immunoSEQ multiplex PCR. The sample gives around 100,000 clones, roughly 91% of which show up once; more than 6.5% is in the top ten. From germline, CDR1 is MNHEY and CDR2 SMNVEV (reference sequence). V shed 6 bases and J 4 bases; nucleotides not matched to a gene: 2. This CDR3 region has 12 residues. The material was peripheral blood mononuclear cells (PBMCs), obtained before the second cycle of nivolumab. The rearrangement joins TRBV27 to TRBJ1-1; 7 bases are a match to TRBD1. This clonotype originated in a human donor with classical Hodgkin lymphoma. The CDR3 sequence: CASRTGATEAFF. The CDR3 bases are TGTGCCAGCAGAACAGGGGCCACTGAAGCTTTCTTT.